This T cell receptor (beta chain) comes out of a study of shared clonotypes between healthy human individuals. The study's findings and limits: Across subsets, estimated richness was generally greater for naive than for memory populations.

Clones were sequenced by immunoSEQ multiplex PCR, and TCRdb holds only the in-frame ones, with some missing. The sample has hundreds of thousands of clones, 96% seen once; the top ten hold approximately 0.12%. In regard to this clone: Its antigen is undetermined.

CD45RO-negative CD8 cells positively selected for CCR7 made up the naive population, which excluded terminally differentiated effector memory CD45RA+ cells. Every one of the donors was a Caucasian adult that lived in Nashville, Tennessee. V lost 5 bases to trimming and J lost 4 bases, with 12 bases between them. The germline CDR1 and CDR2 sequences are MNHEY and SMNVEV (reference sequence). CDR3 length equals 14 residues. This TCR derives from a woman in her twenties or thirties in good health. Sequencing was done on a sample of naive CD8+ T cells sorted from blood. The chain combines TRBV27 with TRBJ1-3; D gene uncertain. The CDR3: CASSPLGRGNTIYF. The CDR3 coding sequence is TGTGCCAGCAGTCCCCTGGGTCGCGGAAACACCATATATTTT.